This TCR beta chain was captured by sequencing in a study of blood T cells in healthy people across ages. Then a second PCR, running about 7 to 11 cycles, was carried out with a sample-barcoded 5' primer and a J-beta primer mix. From the 5' RACE reads, TCRdb called clonotypes with MiXCR, one entry per CDR3 protein. The sample records about 800,000 distinct CDR3 sequences, around 25% being singletons. V lost 8 bases to trimming and J lost 3 bases; unmatched junction nucleotides: 18. This CDR3 is 19 amino acids long. CDR1 is SGHAT and CDR2 is FQDESV in the germline V gene (reference sequence). These sequences were also reported in another study, on T cells of mothers and their children.

The rearrangement joins TRBV11-1 to TRBJ2-2; 10 bases line up with TRBD1. Sequencing was carried out using blood. The sequence came from a boy under 18 in good health. The CDR3 spells CASQGQGVTRRVHTGELFF. CDR3 DNA sequence: TGTGCCAGCCAAGGACAGGGGGTAACGCGCCGAGTACACACCGGGGAGCTGTTTTTT.